A selection of T cell receptor beta chains follows, all from one sample in a study of T-cell memory formation after mild COVID-19. TCRdb re-analysed the 5' RACE reads in MiXCR, keeping a single row per CDR3 protein. The table includes 500,000 to 650,000 distinct CDR3 sequences, about 20% detected once. The sequencing sample was made of PBMCs or a T cell subset sorted from them (not recorded which). The receptor source for this set is an adult woman who had mild COVID-19 (a few samples of this study predate the infection). Cell type and time point are not known. Both conserved end residues are part of each CDR3. A D gene is named only where the DNA matches it firmly. Clone size is given for some rows only: seen once, a few or many times, or a class if the clone is expanded.

CASSESGTGVYEQYF	TGTGCCAGCAGTGAATCCGGGACAGGGGTCTACGAGCAGTACTTC	15	-	TRBV6-5	TRBJ2-7	TRBD1
CASSFDGTYGYTF	TGTGCCAGCAGCTTCGACGGCACCTATGGCTACACCTTC	13	few	TRBV5-5	TRBJ1-2	-
CASSLISRTGEAFF	TGTGCCAGCAGCTTGATTTCCCGTACAGGTGAAGCTTTCTTT	14	-	TRBV7-8	TRBJ1-1	-
CASSFLQTHPYEQYF	TGTGCCAGCAGCTTTCTACAGACCCACCCCTACGAGCAGTACTTC	15	-	TRBV7-2	TRBJ2-7	-
CASSYQGMEAFF	TGTGCCAGCAGTTACCAGGGGATGGAAGCTTTCTTT	12	-	TRBV6-6	TRBJ1-1	-
CASSPSDYGSYNEQFF	TGTGCCAGCAGCCCGTCAGACTACGGCTCCTACAATGAGCAGTTCTTC	16	few	TRBV7-9	TRBJ2-1	-
CASSRQGYEAFF	TGTGCCAGCAGCAGACAGGGTTATGAAGCTTTCTTT	12	-	TRBV6-5	TRBJ1-1	TRBD1
CASSQEVPSYGETQYF	TGTGCCAGCAGCCAAGAGGTCCCAAGCTACGGGGAGACCCAGTACTTC	16	-	TRBV4-2	TRBJ2-5	-
CSARGNRPAGGPGYYEQYF	TGCAGTGCTAGAGGGAACCGTCCAGCGGGGGGGCCAGGCTACTACGAGCAGTACTTC	19	-	TRBV20-1	TRBJ2-7	TRBD2
CSALGGYEQYF	TGCAGTGCCTTAGGGGGGTACGAGCAGTACTTC	11	many	TRBV20-1	TRBJ2-7	-
CASSEGLAGTTDTQYF	TGTGCCAGCAGCGAGGGACTAGCGGGTACCACAGATACGCAGTATTTT	16	many	TRBV7-2	TRBJ2-3	TRBD2
CASSPSRLRTSEAFF	TGTGCCAGCAGTCCGAGTCGTCTGCGCACTTCTGAAGCTTTCTTT	15	-	TRBV27	TRBJ1-1	-
CASSENGRDRNEQFF	TGTGCCAGCAGCGAAAATGGGCGGGACCGCAATGAGCAGTTCTTC	15	few	TRBV7-3	TRBJ2-1	-
CASSPRVPGLAYNEQFF	TGTGCCAGCAGCCCAAGGGTACCGGGACTAGCCTACAATGAGCAGTTCTTC	17	few	TRBV7-2	TRBJ2-1	TRBD2
CASSPETWTGELFF	TGTGCCAGCAGCCCCGAGACGTGGACCGGGGAGCTGTTTTTT	14	-	TRBV7-3	TRBJ2-2	-
CASSPSQGRSTEAFF	TGTGCCAGCAGCCCAAGTCAGGGACGGAGCACTGAAGCTTTCTTT	15	few	TRBV7-6	TRBJ1-1	-
CASSQGTGGSPFRNTEAFF	TGTGCCAGCTCACAAGGGACAGGGGGCTCACCGTTTCGGAACACTGAAGCTTTCTTT	19	-	TRBV18	TRBJ1-1	TRBD1
CASTPDRGLYQPQHF	TGTGCCAGCACCCCCGACAGGGGATTGTATCAGCCCCAGCATTTT	15	-	TRBV7-8	TRBJ1-5	TRBD1
CASSGSGRNEQFF	TGTGCCAGCAGTGGCTCAGGACGGAATGAGCAGTTCTTC	13	few	TRBV6-1	TRBJ2-1	-
CATRSARGNEQYF	TGTGCCACCAGATCCGCGCGAGGGAACGAGCAGTACTTC	13	-	TRBV24-1	TRBJ2-7	-
CSVGQGLGYEQYF	TGCAGCGTCGGACAGGGGCTCGGCTACGAGCAGTACTTC	13	few	TRBV29-1	TRBJ2-7	TRBD1
CASSVAAIRETQYF	TGTGCCAGCAGCGTAGCGGCGATTAGGGAGACCCAGTACTTC	14	-	TRBV9	TRBJ2-5	-
CASSARGGNTEAFF	TGTGCCAGCAGCGCCCGGGGGGGGAACACTGAAGCTTTCTTT	14	-	TRBV2	TRBJ1-1	-
CASSFIGEHSGNTIYF	TGTGCCAGCAGTTTCATAGGGGAGCACTCTGGAAACACCATATATTTT	16	-	TRBV12-3/TRBV12-4	TRBJ1-3	-
CSATRDGSLQPQHF	TGCAGTGCTACCCGGGACGGGAGCCTTCAGCCCCAGCATTTT	14	-	TRBV20-1	TRBJ1-5	-
CASSPQNSNQPQHF	TGTGCCAGCAGCCCACAGAATAGCAATCAGCCCCAGCATTTT	14	-	TRBV21-1	TRBJ1-5	-
CASSIRGVSGRPEQYF	TGTGCCAGCAGCATTAGGGGGGTAAGCGGGAGACCCGAGCAGTACTTC	16	few	TRBV7-8	TRBJ2-7	TRBD2
CASSLEGSPEAFF	TGTGCCAGCAGCTTAGAGGGATCCCCTGAAGCTTTCTTT	13	-	TRBV7-9	TRBJ1-1	-
CASTQGLADTYNEQFF	TGTGCCAGCACGCAAGGGCTAGCAGACACCTACAATGAGCAGTTCTTC	16	few	TRBV7-2	TRBJ2-1	-
CASSAQGQGARTGELFF	TGTGCCAGCAGTGCCCAAGGACAGGGGGCAAGGACCGGGGAGCTGTTTTTT	17	-	TRBV2	TRBJ2-2	TRBD1